The sequence of this T cell receptor beta chain was determined in a study of T cell repertoires in cytomegalovirus infection. Study summary: Both a matching HLA type and CMV infection were indicated by public TCR beta signatures.

TCRdb passed the reads through MiXCR, listing each CDR3 protein once. The sample comprises over 95,000 distinct CDR3 sequences, roughly 31% of which are singletons, and approximately 41% rests with the top ten. As to this clonotype: The antigen is undetermined.

Whole-study results and caveats: The ex vivo response showed dominance by HLA-C-restricted CMV-specific TCR beta clonotypes.

This TCR was recovered from a human donor in good health (CMV status not recorded). Some clones in this sample may be carry-over from other donors' samples. The specimen was CD8+ T cells from cultured PBMCs, collected from culture after CMV antigen stimulation.

CDR3 sequence reads: CASSWDRIDSYEQYF. CDR3 nucleotide sequence: TGCGCCAGCAGCTGGGACAGGATTGACTCCTACGAGCAGTACTTC. V usage is TRBV4-1 and J usage is TRBJ2-7, with 8 bases aligning to TRBD1. CDR3 length: 15 amino acids. The germline gives CDR1 MGHRA, CDR2 YSYEKL. Germline trimming cut 5 bases from V and 0 bases from J; bases unmatched to any gene: 6.